Listed below are T cell receptor beta chains from one sample, sequenced in a study of technical replicates of blood from a handful of donors. Using immunoSEQ multiplex PCR, the repertoire was profiled, and TCRdb retains in-frame clones only, with some absent. This sample carries some 67,000 clones, about 98% of them seen once, and the ten largest clones take over 0.15%. The source material was T cells isolated from PBMCs. The receptors stem from a human donor in good health. Both conserved end residues are part of each CDR3. The D gene is left open where the match is weak. For some rows the clone size is stated as once, few or many, or as a class when expanded; others skip it.

v_gene: TRBV7-6; j_gene: TRBJ2-7; abundance: -; d_gene: -; CDR3nt: TGTGCCAGCAGCAATTGGGTCGGGGACGAGCAGTACTTC; CDR3aa: CASSNWVGDEQYF
v_gene: TRBV5-1; j_gene: TRBJ1-1; abundance: -; d_gene: -; CDR3nt: TGCGCCAGCAGCTTGGGGGGCGGGAGTTGGAACACTGAAGCTTTCTTT; CDR3aa: CASSLGGGSWNTEAFF
v_gene: TRBV6-6; j_gene: TRBJ2-7; abundance: -; d_gene: TRBD2; CDR3nt: TGTGCCAGCTCGGGACTAGCCTCCTACGAGCAGTACTTC; CDR3aa: CASSGLASYEQYF
v_gene: TRBV29-1; j_gene: TRBJ2-7; abundance: -; d_gene: -; CDR3nt: TGCAGCGTTAAGACAGACGAAGCCTACGAGCAGTACTTC; CDR3aa: CSVKTDEAYEQYF
v_gene: TRBV4-2; j_gene: TRBJ2-1; abundance: -; d_gene: -; CDR3nt: TGTGCCAGCAGCCACGTAGGGGGGGGCTCCTACAATGAGCAGTTCTTC; CDR3aa: CASSHVGGGSYNEQFF
v_gene: TRBV7-2; j_gene: TRBJ2-1; abundance: -; d_gene: TRBD2; CDR3nt: TGTGCCAGCAGCGTACCAGAAAGCCTAGCGGGAGCGGGAGGAAAGTTCTTC; CDR3aa: CASSVPESLAGAGGKFF
v_gene: TRBV23-1; j_gene: TRBJ2-7; abundance: -; d_gene: -; CDR3nt: TGCGCCAGCAGTCAACCGTGTCCAGGGCCATACGAGCAGTACTTC; CDR3aa: CASSQPCPGPYEQYF
v_gene: TRBV28; j_gene: TRBJ2-5; abundance: once; d_gene: TRBD1; CDR3nt: TGTGCCAGCAGTCTGGGGGGACAGGCCCAAGAGACCCAGTACTTC; CDR3aa: CASSLGGQAQETQYF
v_gene: TRBV13; j_gene: TRBJ1-2; abundance: -; d_gene: -; CDR3nt: TGTGCCAGCAGCACCGATCTCGGACTCTATGGCTACACCTTC; CDR3aa: CASSTDLGLYGYTF
v_gene: TRBV4-1; j_gene: TRBJ2-7; abundance: -; d_gene: -; CDR3nt: TGCGCCAGCAGCCAAGGAGTGGCCCCAGGCACCCACTACGAGCAGTACTTC; CDR3aa: CASSQGVAPGTHYEQYF
v_gene: TRBV9; j_gene: TRBJ1-1; abundance: -; d_gene: TRBD1; CDR3nt: TGTGCCAGCAGCGTAACAGGGGGGGTGGAAGCTTTCTTT; CDR3aa: CASSVTGGVEAFF
v_gene: TRBV29-1; j_gene: TRBJ2-2; abundance: -; d_gene: -; CDR3nt: TGCAGCGTTGGGCGGCCTAGCGCCCGGGAGCTGTTTTTT; CDR3aa: CSVGRPSARELFF
v_gene: TRBV4-1; j_gene: TRBJ2-1; abundance: -; d_gene: TRBD2; CDR3nt: TGCGCCAGCAGATCCAGCGGGGGGCCGTACAATGAGCAGTTCTTC; CDR3aa: CASRSSGGPYNEQFF
v_gene: TRBV28; j_gene: TRBJ1-1; abundance: -; d_gene: TRBD1; CDR3nt: TGTGCCAGCAGTGCCCCGACAGGGTCGTACACTGAAGCTTTCTTT; CDR3aa: CASSAPTGSYTEAFF
v_gene: TRBV25-1; j_gene: TRBJ1-1; abundance: -; d_gene: TRBD1; CDR3nt: TGTGCCAGCAGTGTCCCATCCGGGACAGACACGGAAGCTTTCTTT; CDR3aa: CASSVPSGTDTEAFF
v_gene: TRBV7-2; j_gene: TRBJ1-5; abundance: -; d_gene: -; CDR3nt: TGTGCCAGCAGCTTAGTCTATAATAGCAATCAGCCCCAGCATTTT; CDR3aa: CASSLVYNSNQPQHF
v_gene: TRBV18; j_gene: TRBJ1-2; abundance: -; d_gene: -; CDR3nt: TGTGCCAGCTCACCAGGAAACAGGGCTAACTATGGCTACACCTTC; CDR3aa: CASSPGNRANYGYTF
v_gene: TRBV27; j_gene: TRBJ2-3; abundance: -; d_gene: TRBD2; CDR3nt: TGTGCCAGCACAGCGAGGAGCGGGGGGGAACCAGATACGCAGTATTTT; CDR3aa: CASTARSGGEPDTQYF
v_gene: TRBV7-9; j_gene: TRBJ1-2; abundance: -; d_gene: TRBD1; CDR3nt: TGTGCCAGCAGCGCGGCGGGACAGATAAGTAACTATGGCTACACCTTC; CDR3aa: CASSAAGQISNYGYTF
v_gene: TRBV5-1; j_gene: TRBJ2-2; abundance: -; d_gene: TRBD1; CDR3nt: TGCGCCAGCAGCTTGGGGGACAGTTCGAACACCGGGGAGCTGTTTTTT; CDR3aa: CASSLGDSSNTGELFF
v_gene: TRBV20-1; j_gene: TRBJ2-7; abundance: -; d_gene: -; CDR3nt: TGCAGTGCCCTTAGCTCCTACGAGCAGTACTTC; CDR3aa: CSALSSYEQYF
v_gene: TRBV19; j_gene: TRBJ1-2; abundance: -; d_gene: -; CDR3nt: TGTGCCAGTAGTAGGGGCGTCGGCTATGGCTACACCTTC; CDR3aa: CASSRGVGYGYTF
v_gene: TRBV30; j_gene: TRBJ1-5; abundance: -; d_gene: -; CDR3nt: TGTGCCTGGAGTGCAGGGGGCAATCAGCCCCAGCATTTT; CDR3aa: CAWSAGGNQPQHF
v_gene: TRBV6-5; j_gene: TRBJ2-7; abundance: -; d_gene: -; CDR3nt: TGTGCCAGCAGACTCTACTCGGGGGACTCCTACGAGCAGTACTTC; CDR3aa: CASRLYSGDSYEQYF
v_gene: TRBV6-1; j_gene: TRBJ1-6; abundance: -; d_gene: -; CDR3nt: TGTGCCAGCACCGAAGCCCAGGGCAGAGATATTCGAACCCTCCACTTT; CDR3aa: CASTEAQGRDIRTLHF
v_gene: TRBV25-1; j_gene: TRBJ2-7; abundance: once; d_gene: -; CDR3nt: TGTGCCAGCAGTGATCCCTCGGGTCGTTTCTACGAGCAGTACTTC; CDR3aa: CASSDPSGRFYEQYF
v_gene: TRBV7-8; j_gene: TRBJ1-1; abundance: -; d_gene: TRBD1; CDR3nt: TGTGCCAGCAGCGTAATGGGACAGTCGAACACTGAAGCTTTCTTT; CDR3aa: CASSVMGQSNTEAFF
v_gene: TRBV4-1; j_gene: TRBJ2-1; abundance: -; d_gene: TRBD2; CDR3nt: TGCGCCAGCAGCCAAGTATACGGGACTAGCGGAATTACCAATGAGCAGTTCTTC; CDR3aa: CASSQVYGTSGITNEQFF
v_gene: TRBV2; j_gene: TRBJ2-2; abundance: -; d_gene: TRBD1; CDR3nt: TGTGCCAGCTTTCTGGGACAGGCCCCCGGGGAGCTGTTTTTT; CDR3aa: CASFLGQAPGELFF
v_gene: TRBV29-1; j_gene: TRBJ2-7; abundance: -; d_gene: -; CDR3nt: TGCAGCGTTGCGAGGTCCCCCTACGAGCAGTACTTC; CDR3aa: CSVARSPYEQYF
v_gene: TRBV4-2; j_gene: TRBJ2-5; abundance: -; d_gene: TRBD1; CDR3nt: TGTGCCAGCAGCCTAGGACAGGGTCAAGAGACCCAGTACTTC; CDR3aa: CASSLGQGQETQYF
v_gene: TRBV2; j_gene: TRBJ1-6; abundance: -; d_gene: TRBD1; CDR3nt: TGTGCCAGCGATGCGACAGGGGGGGATAATTCACCCCTCCACTTT; CDR3aa: CASDATGGDNSPLHF
v_gene: TRBV28; j_gene: TRBJ1-1; abundance: -; d_gene: -; CDR3nt: TGTGCCAGCAGCCAGCGTTGGGTAACGACTGAAGCTTTCTTT; CDR3aa: CASSQRWVTTEAFF
v_gene: TRBV4-2; j_gene: TRBJ2-3; abundance: -; d_gene: -; CDR3nt: TGTGCCAGCAGCCTGGGGGCAGGGGCTGAAGATACGCAGTATTTT; CDR3aa: CASSLGAGAEDTQYF
v_gene: TRBV5-4; j_gene: TRBJ2-7; abundance: -; d_gene: -; CDR3nt: TGTGCCAGCAGTCCCGCGAAGGGGACACCTAAATACGAGCAGTACTTC; CDR3aa: CASSPAKGTPKYEQYF
v_gene: TRBV4-1; j_gene: TRBJ2-1; abundance: -; d_gene: TRBD2; CDR3nt: TGCGCCAGCAGCTGGGTGGGAGGGAGAAACAATGAGCAGTTCTTC; CDR3aa: CASSWVGGRNNEQFF
v_gene: TRBV21-1; j_gene: TRBJ1-6; abundance: -; d_gene: -; CDR3nt: TGTGCCAGATTGACAGGGGGCATGGGTTCACCCCTCCACTTT; CDR3aa: CARLTGGMGSPLHF
v_gene: TRBV27; j_gene: TRBJ2-5; abundance: -; d_gene: -; CDR3nt: TGTGCCAGCAGTCCCCACGGGGGTAGGGAGACCCAGTACTTC; CDR3aa: CASSPHGGRETQYF